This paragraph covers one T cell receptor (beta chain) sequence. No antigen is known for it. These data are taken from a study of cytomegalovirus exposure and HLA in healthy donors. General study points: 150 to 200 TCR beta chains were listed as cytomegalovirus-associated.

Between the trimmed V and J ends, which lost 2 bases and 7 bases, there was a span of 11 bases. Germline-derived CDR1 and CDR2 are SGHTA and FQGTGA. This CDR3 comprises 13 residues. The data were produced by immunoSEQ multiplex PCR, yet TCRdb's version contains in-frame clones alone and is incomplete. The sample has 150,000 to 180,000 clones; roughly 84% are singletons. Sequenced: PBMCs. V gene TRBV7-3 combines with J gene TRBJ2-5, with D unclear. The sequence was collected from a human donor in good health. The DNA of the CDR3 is TGTGCCAGCAGCTTAGGCTCGACGGGGACCCAGTACTTC. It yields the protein CASSLGSTGTQYF.